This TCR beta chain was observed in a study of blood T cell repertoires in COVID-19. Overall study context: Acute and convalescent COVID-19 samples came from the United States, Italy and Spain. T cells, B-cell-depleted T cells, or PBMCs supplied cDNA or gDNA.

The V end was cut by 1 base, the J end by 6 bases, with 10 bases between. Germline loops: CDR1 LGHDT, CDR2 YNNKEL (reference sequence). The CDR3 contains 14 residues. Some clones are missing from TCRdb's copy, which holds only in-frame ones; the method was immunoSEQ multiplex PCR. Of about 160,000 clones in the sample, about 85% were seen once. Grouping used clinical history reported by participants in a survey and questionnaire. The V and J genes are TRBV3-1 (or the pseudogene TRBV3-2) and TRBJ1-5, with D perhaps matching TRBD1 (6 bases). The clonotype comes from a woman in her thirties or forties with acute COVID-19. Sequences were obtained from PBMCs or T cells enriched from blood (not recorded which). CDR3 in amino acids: CASSQVTGTQPQHF. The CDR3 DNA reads TGTGCCAGCAGCCAAGTAACAGGGACTCAGCCCCAGCATTTT.